These 5 T cell receptor beta chains were all obtained from the same sample, sequenced in a study of blood T cells in healthy people across ages (dated by TCRdb to between 2014 and 2016). Libraries were constructed by 5' RACE. The instrument given in TCRdb is Illumina HiSeq 2500. A second PCR of roughly 7 to 12 cycles was run with a J-beta primer mix and a sample-barcoded 5' primer. TCRdb reworked the public reads: Q25 trimming with fastp, MiXCR clone assembly, productive beta chains retained. Rows with one shared CDR3 protein collapse into an entry with the most common genes and DNA. The sample contains around 1,500,000 distinct CDR3 sequences, 40% to 50% of them found a single time. Jointly, the top ten make up under 8% of the sample. Sequencing input: blood. These receptors were taken from a woman aged 18 to 35 in good health.

The rearrangement uses TRBV6-5 and TRBJ2-3, with TRBD2 identical over 9 bases. From germline, CDR1 is MNHEY and CDR2 SVGAGI. The J segment lost 4 bases and the V segment lost 7 bases, leaving 6 bases of the junction unmatched. The CDR3 loop spans 14 amino acids. The DNA for the CDR3 is TGTGCCAGCAACCAGGGACTAGCAGCAGATACGCAGTATTTT. It is translated as CASNQGLAADTQYF.

The rearrangement uses TRBV9 and TRBJ1-6; D perhaps matches TRBD1 (5 bases). Per germline, CDR1 SGDLS and CDR2 YYNGEE. The germline V and J ends were trimmed by 4 bases and 5 bases, with 16 bases remaining between them. There are 16 residues in the CDR3. The CDR3 coding sequence is TGTGCCAGCAGCCTCCAGGGACTACCAAATAATTCACCCCTCCACTTT. It translates to CASSLQGLPNNSPLHF.

The chain is built from TRBV10-3 and TRBJ2-1; 7 bases fit TRBD1. Germline CDR1 is ENHRY and CDR2 is SYGVKD. V dropped 8 bases and J dropped 10; count of bases not matched to a gene: 11. The CDR3 consists of 13 residues. This CDR3 reads CAIGDRYSYEQFF. As DNA, the CDR3 is TGTGCCATCGGGGACAGATACTCCTACGAGCAGTTCTTC.

This clonotype was observed a few times. The chain has TRBV12-3 or TRBV12-4 and TRBJ1-1; 9 bases match TRBD1. The CDR3 extends over 12 amino acids. Trimming cost V 5 bases and J 7 bases; bases outside gene matches: 2. Written as DNA, the CDR3 is TGTGCCAGCAGTCCGACAGGGGGTGAAGCTTTCTTT. It yields the protein CASSPTGGEAFF.

The V call is TRBV29-1, the J call TRBJ2-7; D gene uncertain. V was shortened by 5 bases and J by 0 bases, with 11 bases between the two germline ends. Per germline, CDR1 SQVTM and CDR2 ANQGSEA. This CDR3 region has 13 residues. Here the CDR3 reads CSVYWKSSYEQYF. The CDR3 coding sequence is TGCAGCGTTTACTGGAAGAGCTCCTACGAGCAGTACTTC.